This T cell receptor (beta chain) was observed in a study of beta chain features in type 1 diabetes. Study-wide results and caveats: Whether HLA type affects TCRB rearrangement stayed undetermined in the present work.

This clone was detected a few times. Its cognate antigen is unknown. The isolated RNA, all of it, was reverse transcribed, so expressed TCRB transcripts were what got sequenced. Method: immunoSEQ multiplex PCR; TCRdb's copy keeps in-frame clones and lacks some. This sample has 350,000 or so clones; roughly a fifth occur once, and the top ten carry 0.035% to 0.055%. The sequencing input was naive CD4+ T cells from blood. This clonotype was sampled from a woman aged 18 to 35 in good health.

The DNA of the CDR3 is TGTGCCCAGTCACGAGGGGCCAACGTCCTGACTTTC. Translating it yields CAQSRGANVLTF. This chain uses TRBV30 with TRBJ2-6; unclear D gene. Germline V gives CDR1 GTSNPN, CDR2 SVGIG (reference sequence). This CDR3 has 12 residues. The V and J ends lost 8 bases and 4 bases respectively, with 9 bases between them.